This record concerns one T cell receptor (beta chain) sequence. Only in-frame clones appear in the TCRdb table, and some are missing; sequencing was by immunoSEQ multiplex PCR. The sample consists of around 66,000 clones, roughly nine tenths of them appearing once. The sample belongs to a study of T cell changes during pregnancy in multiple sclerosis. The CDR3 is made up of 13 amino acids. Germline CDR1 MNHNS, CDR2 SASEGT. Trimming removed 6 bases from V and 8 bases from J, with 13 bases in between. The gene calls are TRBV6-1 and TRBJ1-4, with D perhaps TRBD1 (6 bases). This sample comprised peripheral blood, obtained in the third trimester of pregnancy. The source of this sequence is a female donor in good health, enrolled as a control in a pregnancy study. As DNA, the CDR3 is TGTGCCAGCAGCCGGGGGGGGCGAGAAAAACTGTTTTTT. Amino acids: CASSRGGREKLFF.